This TCR beta chain was retrieved from a study of PD-1 blockade in classical Hodgkin lymphoma. General study findings and limits: Complete responders' baseline diversity resembled that of newly diagnosed patients. Underlying causes for the observed repertoire differences were not defined, possibly disease activity or prior therapy.

V lost 5 bases to trimming and J lost 10 bases, with 17 bases between them. There are 13 residues in the CDR3. Per germline, CDR1 MNHEY and CDR2 SVGAGI. This clone appeared once. Its target is unknown. Relapse after autologous stem cell transplantation occurred in every patient, and brentuximab vedotin exposure varied. Sequencing was performed with immunoSEQ multiplex PCR; in TCRdb, only in-frame clones are kept and a portion is missing. Of roughly 40,000 clones in the sample, about 90% are singletons; the top ten hold 8.5% to 10%. The gene calls are TRBV6-5 and TRBJ1-1; D gene unclear. This sequence was found in a human donor with classical Hodgkin lymphoma. The sequencing used peripheral blood mononuclear cells (PBMCs), collected at baseline. CDR3 protein: CASSPNSGVLAFF. The DNA of the CDR3 is TGTGCCAGCAGTCCCAATAGTGGTGTTTTAGCTTTCTTT.